The rows below give T cell receptor beta chains drawn from one sample of a study of cytomegalovirus exposure and HLA in healthy donors. Only in-frame clones appear in the TCRdb table, and some are missing; sequencing was by immunoSEQ multiplex PCR. The top ten hold around 4.3% of the sample, which has around 91,000 clones, about three quarters seen once. Source material: PBMCs. The receptors were sampled from a woman in her forties in good health and CMV-seropositive. CDR3s include the opening cysteine and the closing phenylalanine or tryptophan. The D gene is left open where the match is weak. Size is omitted from some rows. Given values are once, few, many or a class for expanded clones.

.	.	TRBV20-1	TRBJ1-2	CSARDTYGYTF	TGCAGTGCGAGGGACACCTATGGCTACACCTTC
TRBD2	once	TRBV19	TRBJ2-1	CASSIVAGAVDEQFF	TGTGCCAGTAGTATCGTGGCGGGAGCTGTCGACGAGCAGTTCTTC
.	.	TRBV5-1	TRBJ2-3	CASKLAGIPDTQYF	TGCGCCAGCAAGTTGGCGGGAATCCCAGATACGCAGTATTTT
.	few	TRBV9	TRBJ1-3	CASSVDFPGNTIYF	TGTGCCAGCAGCGTAGATTTTCCGGGGAACACCATATATTTT
TRBD2	.	TRBV5-1	TRBJ2-3	CASSSRGGGTDTQYF	TGCGCCAGCAGCTCCCGGGGAGGGGGCACAGATACGCAGTATTTT
.	.	TRBV7-2	TRBJ2-5	CASSLGGLQETQYF	TGTGCCAGCAGCTTAGGGGGGCTTCAAGAGACCCAGTACTTC
TRBD2	.	TRBV28	TRBJ2-7	CASSSGTSGPYEQYF	TGTGCCAGCAGTTCCGGAACTAGCGGACCCTACGAGCAGTACTTC
.	.	TRBV27	TRBJ1-2	CASSPMGGYYGYTF	TGTGCCAGCAGTCCCATGGGCGGGTACTATGGCTACACCTTC
.	once	TRBV7-9	TRBJ2-2	CSSSFIAGELFF	TGTTCCAGCAGCTTTATCGCCGGGGAGCTGTTTTTT
.	.	TRBV6-6	TRBJ1-6	CASSYGGDPNSPLHF	TGTGCCAGCAGTTACGGCGGGGACCCTAATTCACCCCTCCACTTT
.	.	TRBV6-5	TRBJ2-2	CASSYSVSTGELFF	TGTGCCAGCAGTTACTCGGTCAGTACCGGGGAGCTGTTTTTT
.	.	TRBV29-1	TRBJ2-1	CSVDSGPNEQFF	TGCAGCGTTGATTCCGGTCCCAATGAGCAGTTCTTC
.	.	TRBV7-2	TRBJ1-1	CASSLDRGEAFF	TGTGCCAGCAGCTTAGACCGGGGTGAAGCTTTCTTT
.	.	TRBV19	TRBJ1-1	CASSIELVEAFF	TGTGCCAGTAGTATTGAGCTTGTTGAAGCTTTCTTT
TRBD2	once	TRBV28	TRBJ2-7	CASSYPLGVRLADSYEQYF	TGTGCCAGCAGTTACCCGCTTGGGGTGAGACTAGCGGATTCCTACGAGCAGTACTTC
TRBD2	.	TRBV2	TRBJ2-3	CASRTGGITDTQYF	TGTGCCAGCAGGACGGGAGGGATCACAGATACGCAGTATTTT
TRBD2	.	TRBV5-4	TRBJ2-1	CASSLELAINEQFF	TGTGCCAGCAGCTTGGAACTAGCGATAAATGAGCAGTTCTTC
.	.	TRBV28	TRBJ1-6	CASSLVSSPLHF	TGTGCCAGCAGTTTAGTGAGTTCACCCCTCCACTTT
.	.	TRBV28	TRBJ2-7	CASSSLLPYEQYF	TGTGCCAGCAGTTCCCTACTGCCCTACGAGCAGTACTTC
TRBD1	.	TRBV30	TRBJ1-2	CAWSVQGASGSPYTF	TGTGCCTGGAGTGTCCAGGGGGCGAGCGGGTCCCCCTACACCTTC
TRBD1	.	TRBV20-1	TRBJ1-2	CSLPRGNGYTF	TGCAGTCTACCCAGGGGGAATGGCTACACCTTC
.	.	TRBV7-9	TRBJ1-2	CASSEIEANYGYTF	TGTGCCAGCAGCGAGATAGAAGCTAACTATGGCTACACCTTC
TRBD2	once	TRBV5-6	TRBJ2-3	CASSLSRGGDTQYF	TGTGCCAGCAGCTTGAGCCGGGGGGGAGATACGCAGTATTTT
TRBD1	once	TRBV30	TRBJ1-1	CAWSQGQGPAFF	TGTGCCTGGAGTCAGGGACAGGGACCAGCTTTCTTT
TRBD2	.	TRBV5-4	TRBJ2-3	CASSSLAGEDTQYF	TGTGCCAGCAGCTCTCTAGCGGGAGAAGATACGCAGTATTTT
.	.	TRBV5-1	TRBJ2-7	CASSEDGLRAGEQYF	TGCGCCAGCAGCGAGGACGGCCTTAGGGCGGGCGAGCAGTACTTC
.	.	TRBV5-5	TRBJ2-5	CASSRGATNEETQYF	TGTGCCAGCAGCCGGGGGGCCACCAATGAAGAGACCCAGTACTTC
TRBD1	.	TRBV7-3	TRBJ2-7	CASSLWAPGQGVGEQYF	TGTGCCAGCAGCTTATGGGCCCCGGGACAGGGTGTCGGCGAGCAGTACTTC
.	.	TRBV29-1	TRBJ2-5	CSVEPDRGDWQETQYF	TGCAGCGTTGAGCCCGACAGAGGGGACTGGCAAGAGACCCAGTACTTC
TRBD1	.	TRBV27	TRBJ2-7	CASSLRGTGGSYEQYF	TGTGCCAGCAGTTTAAGGGGGACAGGGGGCTCCTACGAGCAGTACTTC
.	once	TRBV2	TRBJ2-7	CASSDYRASSYEQYF	TGTGCCAGCAGCGATTACAGGGCTAGCTCCTACGAGCAGTACTTC
.	.	TRBV28	TRBJ1-1	CASSPGGNTEAFF	TGTGCCAGCAGTCCAGGAGGGAACACTGAAGCTTTCTTT
.	.	TRBV7-9	TRBJ1-2	CASSRGHSGNYGYTF	TGTGCCAGCAGCCGAGGGCATTCGGGAAACTATGGCTACACCTTC
TRBD1	.	TRBV7-2	TRBJ2-5	CASSFSRQGQETQYF	TGTGCCAGCAGCTTTAGCAGACAGGGCCAAGAGACCCAGTACTTC
.	.	TRBV9	TRBJ2-7	CASSFSSGPYEQYF	TGTGCCAGCAGCTTCTCAAGCGGGCCCTACGAGCAGTACTTC
.	.	TRBV27	TRBJ1-1	CASSPTGFLGTEAFF	TGTGCCAGCAGTCCAACAGGGTTTCTGGGTACTGAAGCTTTCTTT
TRBD1	once	TRBV19	TRBJ2-5	CASSINGQGLWEAQYF	TGTGCCAGTAGTATAAATGGACAGGGTCTATGGGAGGCCCAGTACTTC
TRBD2	.	TRBV6-6	TRBJ2-1	CASSDSSGSYNEQFF	TGTGCCAGCAGTGACTCTAGCGGGAGTTACAATGAGCAGTTCTTC
TRBD1	.	TRBV25-1	TRBJ2-1	CASSSWEGGDEQFF	TGTGCCAGCAGTTCTTGGGAAGGGGGCGATGAGCAGTTCTTC
TRBD2	.	TRBV6-6	TRBJ2-3	CASKGSGRGTDTQYF	TGTGCCAGCAAAGGTAGCGGGAGAGGGACAGATACGCAGTATTTT
TRBD2	.	TRBV28	TRBJ2-7	CASTPGTSGRTSEQYF	TGTGCCAGCACCCCCGGGACTAGCGGGAGAACCTCCGAGCAGTACTTC
TRBD1	.	TRBV28	TRBJ1-1	CASSLRRLGTGTMGEAFF	TGTGCCAGCAGTTTACGGCGACTCGGGACAGGGACTATGGGTGAAGCTTTCTTT
.	few	TRBV28	TRBJ2-5	CASSRDSDQETQYF	TGTGCCAGCTCCCGGGATAGCGACCAAGAGACCCAGTACTTC
TRBD1	.	TRBV6-1	TRBJ1-1	CASRRQGASGTEAFF	TGTGCCAGCAGAAGACAGGGGGCCTCGGGCACTGAAGCTTTCTTT
TRBD1	once	TRBV7-6	TRBJ2-3	CASSLGTGGGTDTQYF	TGTGCCAGCAGCTTGGGGACAGGGGGCGGCACAGATACGCAGTATTTT
.	once	TRBV15	TRBJ1-1	CATSRPESLQGTEAFF	TGTGCCACCAGCAGACCCGAAAGCCTACAGGGCACTGAAGCTTTCTTT
.	few	TRBV14	TRBJ1-1	CASSQFRGNTEAFF	TGTGCCAGCAGCCAATTTCGGGGGAACACTGAAGCTTTCTTT
TRBD1	.	TRBV14	TRBJ1-2	CASSSGQGSTAYGYTF	TGTGCCAGCAGCTCGGGACAGGGCTCCACAGCCTATGGCTACACCTTC
.	few	TRBV7-8	TRBJ2-7	CASTGHSIYEQYF	TGTGCCAGCACGGGACATTCGATCTACGAGCAGTACTTC
TRBD1	.	TRBV5-4	TRBJ2-3	CASSSSGTGTDTQYF	TGTGCCAGCAGCTCTTCCGGGACAGGTACAGATACGCAGTATTTT
TRBD2	.	TRBV27	TRBJ2-2	CASRDSVREMFF	TGTGCCAGCAGAGATTCGGTGCGGGAGATGTTTTTT
TRBD2	.	TRBV28	TRBJ2-7	CASSQTSGVSYEQYF	TGTGCCAGCAGCCAGACTAGCGGAGTTTCCTACGAGCAGTACTTC
.	.	TRBV6-4	TRBJ1-1	CASSDDFTTEAFF	TGTGCCAGCAGTGATGACTTCACCACTGAAGCTTTCTTT
TRBD1	few	TRBV15	TRBJ1-1	CATSQGATEAFF	TGTGCCACCAGCCAGGGGGCTACTGAAGCTTTCTTT